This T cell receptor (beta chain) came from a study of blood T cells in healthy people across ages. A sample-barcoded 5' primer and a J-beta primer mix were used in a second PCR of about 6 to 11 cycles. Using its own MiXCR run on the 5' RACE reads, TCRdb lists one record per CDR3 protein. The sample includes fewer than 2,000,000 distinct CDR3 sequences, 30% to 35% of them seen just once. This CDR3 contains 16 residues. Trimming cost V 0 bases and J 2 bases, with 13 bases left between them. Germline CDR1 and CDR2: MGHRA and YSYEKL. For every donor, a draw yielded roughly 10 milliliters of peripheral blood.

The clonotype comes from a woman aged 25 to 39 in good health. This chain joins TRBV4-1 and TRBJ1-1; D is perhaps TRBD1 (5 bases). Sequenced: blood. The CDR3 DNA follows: TGCGCCAGCAGCCAAGATGGCGGCAGGGTCAACACTGAAGCTTTCTTT. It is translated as CASSQDGGRVNTEAFF.